This T cell receptor (beta chain) is from a study of early T cells in non-severe SARS-CoV-2 infection (dated by TCRdb to 2020 to 2023). Study-wide context: Because TCR sequencing relied on bulk RNA taken from unsorted whole blood, pairing of alpha and beta chains was not possible. Findings and caveats that apply to the study as a whole: Matching against VDJdb was skewed toward anti-spike CD8 responses, likely underestimated virus-specific expansions, and missed private and CD4 specificities.

At the junction V is shortened by 1 base and J by 1 base, with 20 bases in between. For CDR1 and CDR2, the germline V gene lists SGHDT and YYEEEE. From cysteine to phenylalanine, the CDR3 is 18 amino acids long. This entry keeps only the CDR3 DNA: 54 bases, framed from base 1. This clonotype has more than one count but fewer than ten. Its antigen is still unknown. Base qualities are not at hand, and no much larger clone is one base apart. Libraries came from 5' RACE. Sequencer: NextSeq 500. To correct for sequencing error and PCR bias, the TCR library protocol tagged individual cDNA molecules with unique molecular identifiers. Both TCR alpha and beta chains were sequenced, and tight co-correlation was observed between alpha and beta sequence abundances in each sample. The authors processed their data as follows. Decombinator V4 was used to annotate the V gene, J gene and CDR3 of the TCR sequences. Expanded TCRs were defined as changing significantly between any two time points under a Poisson model with p below 0.0001. TCR abundances were normalised to the total number of TCRs sequenced per sample and expressed as counts per million. MAIT TCRs were defined by TRAV1-2 paired with TRAJ12, TRAJ20 or TRAJ33, and iNKT TCRs by TRAV10 paired with TRAJ18. VDJdb, accessed on 1 November 2021, was searched for TCRs annotated for CMV, EBV and SARS-CoV-2, and TCRs annotated for more than one antigen were excluded. The raw public data were reprocessed by TCRdb itself: fastp quality trimming at Q25, MiXCR clonotype calling, in-frame beta chains only. Entries that share a CDR3 protein sequence are merged under the most common genes and DNA. The authors' filters were not applied to this entry. In all, the sample holds roughly 100,000 distinct CDR3 sequences, and 14% of those were seen once. The ten largest clonotypes hold roughly 6% of the sample.

A case-control design nested within a healthcare worker cohort in London, UK, was used, with weekly nasopharyngeal swab PCR tests and blood sampling performed. Between 23 and 31 March 2020, the week of the UK lockdown, healthcare workers were enrolled and then followed up weekly for as long as 16 weeks. Sequenced input: whole blood. The chain couples TRBV5-6 to TRBJ1-1; 5 matching bases give a weak D call of TRBD1. The sequence was collected from an adult who was a healthcare worker with PCR-confirmed SARS-CoV-2 infection or an uninfected control (not recorded which). The DNA reads TGTGCCAGCAGCTTGTCCCTGGGACTCCCCCTCTCGAACACTGAAGCTTTCTTT. This codes for CASSLSLGLPLSNTEAFF. Full variable domain (CDR3 extended with the reference TRBV5-6 and TRBJ1-1 proteins): DAGVTQSPTHLIKTRGQQVTLRCSPKSGHDTVSWYQQALGQGPQFIFQYYEEEERQRGNFPDRFSGHQFPNYSSELNVNALLLGDSALYLCASSLSLGLPLSNTEAFFGQGTRLTVV.